This T cell receptor (beta chain) was observed in a study of early T cells in non-severe SARS-CoV-2 infection. TCRdb re-called the 5' RACE reads through MiXCR, storing one row per CDR3 protein. The sample lists approximately 90,000 distinct CDR3 sequences, about an eighth occurring once. Sequencing was performed on whole blood, taken at baseline. This TCR came from an adult who was a healthcare worker with PCR-confirmed SARS-CoV-2 infection or an uninfected control (not recorded which).

In nucleotides, the CDR3 is TGTGCCAGCAGTACAGGGTTCCGAAACACCATATATTTT. Encoded protein: CASSTGFRNTIYF. V gene TRBV6-5 combines with J gene TRBJ1-3; D perhaps matches TRBD1 (6 bases). The germline V gene encodes CDR1 MNHEY and CDR2 SVGAGI. The ends were cut back, 5 bases at V and 5 bases at J, with 10 bases in the middle. This CDR3 has 13 residues.